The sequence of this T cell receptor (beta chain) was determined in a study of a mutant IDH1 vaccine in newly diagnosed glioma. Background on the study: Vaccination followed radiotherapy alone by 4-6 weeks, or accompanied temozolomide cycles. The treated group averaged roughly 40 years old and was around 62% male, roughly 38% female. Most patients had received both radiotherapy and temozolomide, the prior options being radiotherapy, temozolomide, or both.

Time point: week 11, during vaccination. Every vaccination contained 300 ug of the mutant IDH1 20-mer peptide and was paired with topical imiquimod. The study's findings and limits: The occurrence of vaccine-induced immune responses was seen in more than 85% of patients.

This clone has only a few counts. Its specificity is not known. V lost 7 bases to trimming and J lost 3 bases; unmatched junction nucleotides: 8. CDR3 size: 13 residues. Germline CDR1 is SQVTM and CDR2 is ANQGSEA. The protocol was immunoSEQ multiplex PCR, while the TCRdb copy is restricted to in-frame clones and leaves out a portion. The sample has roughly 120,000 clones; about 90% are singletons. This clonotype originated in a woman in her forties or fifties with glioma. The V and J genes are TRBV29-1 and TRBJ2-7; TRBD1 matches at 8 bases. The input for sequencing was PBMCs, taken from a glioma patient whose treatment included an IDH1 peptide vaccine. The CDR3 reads CSASGGRDYEQYF. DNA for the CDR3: TGCAGCGCTTCAGGGGGCAGGGACTACGAGCAGTACTTC.